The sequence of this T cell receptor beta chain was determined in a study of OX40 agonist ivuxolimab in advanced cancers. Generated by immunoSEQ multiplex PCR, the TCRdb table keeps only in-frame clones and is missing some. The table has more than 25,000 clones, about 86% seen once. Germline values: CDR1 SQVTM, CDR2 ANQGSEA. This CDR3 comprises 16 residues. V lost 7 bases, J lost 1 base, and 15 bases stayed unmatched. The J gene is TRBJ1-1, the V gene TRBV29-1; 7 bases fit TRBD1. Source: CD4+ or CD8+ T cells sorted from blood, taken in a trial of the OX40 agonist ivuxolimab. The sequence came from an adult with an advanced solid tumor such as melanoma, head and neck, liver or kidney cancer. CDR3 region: CSASPGTVGRNTEAFF. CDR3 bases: TGCAGCGCCTCCCCCGGGACAGTCGGGCGGAACACTGAAGCTTTCTTT.